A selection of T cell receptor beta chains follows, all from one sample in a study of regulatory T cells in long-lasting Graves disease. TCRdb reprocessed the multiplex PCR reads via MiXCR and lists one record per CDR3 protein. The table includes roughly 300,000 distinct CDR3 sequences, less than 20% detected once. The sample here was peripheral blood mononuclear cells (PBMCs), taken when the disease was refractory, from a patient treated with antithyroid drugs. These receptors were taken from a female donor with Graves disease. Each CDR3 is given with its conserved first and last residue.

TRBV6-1 CASSPGTRYEQYF
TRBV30 CASLNARGYTEAFF
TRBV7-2 CASSKQGASEKLFF
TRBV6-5 CASSYGQGRSSPLHF
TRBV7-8 CASSPRTLSANYGYTF
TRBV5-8 CASSLNRGSGNTIYF
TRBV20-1 CSATRDINQETQYF
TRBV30 CAWSTPYQETQYF
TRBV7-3 CASSIAGGSSYEQYF
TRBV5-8 CASSLGTGGDQYF
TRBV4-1 CASTQGASGSNTGELFF
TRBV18 CASSPRGSTGNTIYF
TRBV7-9 CASSPPGLATPYEQYF
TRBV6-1 CASRPGQGRGYTF
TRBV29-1 CMGGRNTEAFF
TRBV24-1 CATSDRQVQETQYF
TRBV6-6 CASSYSMVAGDQETQYF
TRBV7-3 CASSRGCGGAWETQYF
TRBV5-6 CASSFAGTAFSNQPQHF
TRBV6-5 CASSYSRWTVANYGYTF
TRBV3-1 CASSRGTGGHEQYF
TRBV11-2 CASSLAGQSTDTQYF